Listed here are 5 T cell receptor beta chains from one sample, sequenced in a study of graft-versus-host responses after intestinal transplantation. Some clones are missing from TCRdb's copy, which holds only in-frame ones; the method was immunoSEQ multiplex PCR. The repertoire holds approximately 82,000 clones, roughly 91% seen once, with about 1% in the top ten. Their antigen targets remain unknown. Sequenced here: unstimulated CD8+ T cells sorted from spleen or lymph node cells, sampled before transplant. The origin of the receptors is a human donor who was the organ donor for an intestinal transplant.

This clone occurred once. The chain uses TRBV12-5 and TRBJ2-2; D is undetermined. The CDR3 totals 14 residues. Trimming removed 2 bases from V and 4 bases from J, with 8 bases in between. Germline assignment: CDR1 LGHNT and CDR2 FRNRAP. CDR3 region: CASGLYPSTGELFF. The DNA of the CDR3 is TGTGCTAGTGGTTTGTACCCCAGCACCGGGGAGCTGTTTTTT.

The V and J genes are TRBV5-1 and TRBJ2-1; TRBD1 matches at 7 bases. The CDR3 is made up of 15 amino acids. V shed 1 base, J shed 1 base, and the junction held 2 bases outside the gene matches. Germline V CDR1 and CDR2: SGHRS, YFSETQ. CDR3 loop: CASSLRGPSYNEQFF. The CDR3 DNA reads TGCGCCAGCAGCTTGAGGGGGCCTTCCTACAATGAGCAGTTCTTC.

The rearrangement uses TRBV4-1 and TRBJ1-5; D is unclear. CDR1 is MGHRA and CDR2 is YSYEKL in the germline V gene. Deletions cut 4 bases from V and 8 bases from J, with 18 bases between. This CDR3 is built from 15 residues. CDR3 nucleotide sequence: TGCGCCAGCAGCCGAAATCTGAGGGTCTCGGAGCCCCAGCATTTT. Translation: CASSRNLRVSEPQHF.

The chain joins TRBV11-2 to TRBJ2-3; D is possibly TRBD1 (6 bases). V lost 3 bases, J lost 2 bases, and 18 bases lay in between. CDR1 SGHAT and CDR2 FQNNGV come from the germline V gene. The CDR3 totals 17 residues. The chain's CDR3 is CASSFPKTGTFTDTQYF. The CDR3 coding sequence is TGTGCCAGCAGCTTCCCGAAGACAGGAACCTTCACAGATACGCAGTATTTT.

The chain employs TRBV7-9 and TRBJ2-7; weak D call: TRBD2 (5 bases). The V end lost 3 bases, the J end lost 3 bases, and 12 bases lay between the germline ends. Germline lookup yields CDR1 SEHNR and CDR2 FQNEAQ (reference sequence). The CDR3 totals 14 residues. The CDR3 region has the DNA TGTGCCAGCAGCTTTGGGAGACGAAGCTACGAGCAGTACTTC. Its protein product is CASSFGRRSYEQYF.